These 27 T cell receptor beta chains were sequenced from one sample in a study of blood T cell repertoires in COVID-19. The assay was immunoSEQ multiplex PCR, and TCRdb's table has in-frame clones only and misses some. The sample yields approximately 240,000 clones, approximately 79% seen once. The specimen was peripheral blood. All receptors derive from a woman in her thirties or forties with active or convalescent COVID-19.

The CDR3 region is CASSFASHTEAFF. The CDR3 bases are TGTGCCAGCAGTTTTGCGTCACACACTGAAGCTTTCTTT. The chain carries TRBV12-3 or TRBV12-4 and TRBJ1-1, with D unclear. Trimming took off 3 bases at V and 3 bases at J, with 8 bases between the two ends. This CDR3 is 13 amino acids long.

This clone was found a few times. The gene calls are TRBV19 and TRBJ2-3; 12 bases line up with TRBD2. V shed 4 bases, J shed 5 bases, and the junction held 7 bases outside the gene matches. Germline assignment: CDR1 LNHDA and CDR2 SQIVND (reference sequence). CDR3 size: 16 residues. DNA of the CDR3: TGTGCCAGTAGTAAGATACTAGCGGGGGGTCGAGATACGCAGTATTTT. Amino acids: CASSKILAGGRDTQYF.

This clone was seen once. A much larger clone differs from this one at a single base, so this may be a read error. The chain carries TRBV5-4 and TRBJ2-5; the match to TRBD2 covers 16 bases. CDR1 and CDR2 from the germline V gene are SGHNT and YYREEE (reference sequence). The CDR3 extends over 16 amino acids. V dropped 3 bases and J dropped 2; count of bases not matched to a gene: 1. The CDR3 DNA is TGTGCCAGCAGCTCGGGACTAGCGGGGGGGCAAGAGACCCAGTACTTC. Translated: CASSSGLAGGQETQYF.

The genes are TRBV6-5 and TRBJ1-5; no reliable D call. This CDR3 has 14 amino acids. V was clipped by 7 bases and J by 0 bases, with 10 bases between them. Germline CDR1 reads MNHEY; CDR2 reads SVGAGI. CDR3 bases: TGTGCCAGCATAAGTCACGGTAGCAATCAGCCCCAGCATTTT. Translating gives CASISHGSNQPQHF.

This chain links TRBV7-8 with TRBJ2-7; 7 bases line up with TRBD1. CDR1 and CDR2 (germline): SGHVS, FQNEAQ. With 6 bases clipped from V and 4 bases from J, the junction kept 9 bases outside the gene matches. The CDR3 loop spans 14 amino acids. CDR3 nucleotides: TGTGCCAGCAGTCTACAGGGGCTAGGGTACGAGCAGTACGTC. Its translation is CASSLQGLGYEQYV.

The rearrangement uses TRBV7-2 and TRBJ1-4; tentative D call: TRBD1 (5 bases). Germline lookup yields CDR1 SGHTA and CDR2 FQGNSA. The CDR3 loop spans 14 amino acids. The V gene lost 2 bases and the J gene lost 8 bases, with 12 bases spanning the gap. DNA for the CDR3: TGTGCCAGCAGCTTATTGGGGGGTGGAGAAAAACTGTTTTTT. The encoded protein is CASSLLGGGEKLFF. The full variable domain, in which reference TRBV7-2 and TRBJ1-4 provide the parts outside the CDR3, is GAGVSQSPSNKVTEKGKDVELRCDPISGHTALYWYRQSLGQGLEFLIYFQGNSAPDKSGLPSDRFSAERTGGSVSTLTIQRTQQEDSAVYLCASSLLGGGEKLFFGSGTQLSVL.

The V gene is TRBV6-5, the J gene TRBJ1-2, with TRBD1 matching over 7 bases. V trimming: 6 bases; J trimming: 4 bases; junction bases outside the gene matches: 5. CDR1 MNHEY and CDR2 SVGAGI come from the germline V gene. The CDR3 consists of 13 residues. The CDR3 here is CASRTGQFYGYTF. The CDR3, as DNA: TGTGCCAGCAGGACGGGACAGTTCTATGGCTACACCTTC.

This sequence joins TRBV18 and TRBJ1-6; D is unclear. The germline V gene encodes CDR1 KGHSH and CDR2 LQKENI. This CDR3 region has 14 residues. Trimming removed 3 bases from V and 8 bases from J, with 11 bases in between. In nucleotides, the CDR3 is TGTGCCAGCTCACCTGGGAGGTTCGATTCACCCCTCCACTTT. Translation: CASSPGRFDSPLHF. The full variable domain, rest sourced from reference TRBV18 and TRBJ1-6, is NAGVMQNPRHLVRRRGQEARLRCSPMKGHSHVYWYRQLPEEGLKFMVYLQKENIIDESGMPKERFSAEFPKEGPSILRIQQVVRGDSAAYFCASSPGRFDSPLHFGNGTRLTVT.

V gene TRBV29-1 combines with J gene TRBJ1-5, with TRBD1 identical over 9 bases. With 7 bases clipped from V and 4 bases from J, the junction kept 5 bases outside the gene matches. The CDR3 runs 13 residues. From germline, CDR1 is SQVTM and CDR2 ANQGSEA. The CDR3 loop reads CSASGTGNQPQHF. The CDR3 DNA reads TGCAGCGCCTCCGGGACAGGGAATCAGCCCCAGCATTTT. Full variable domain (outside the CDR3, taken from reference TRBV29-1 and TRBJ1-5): SAVISQKPSRDICQRGTSLTIQCQVDSQVTMMFWYRQQPGQSLTLIATANQGSEATYESGFVIDKFPISRPNLTFSTLTVSNMSPEDSSIYLCSASGTGNQPQHFGDGTRLSIL.

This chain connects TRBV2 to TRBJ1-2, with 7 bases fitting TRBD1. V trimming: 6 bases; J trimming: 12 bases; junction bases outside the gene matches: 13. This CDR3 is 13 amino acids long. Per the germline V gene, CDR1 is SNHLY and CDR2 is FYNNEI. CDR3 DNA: TGTGCCAGCAGGATTGACAGGGCCAGAAGAGACACCTTC. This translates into CASRIDRARRDTF.

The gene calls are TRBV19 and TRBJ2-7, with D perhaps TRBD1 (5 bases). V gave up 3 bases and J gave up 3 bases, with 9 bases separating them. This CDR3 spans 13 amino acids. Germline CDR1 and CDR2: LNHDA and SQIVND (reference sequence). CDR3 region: CASSISTGYEQYV. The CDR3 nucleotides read TGTGCCAGTAGTATTTCCACAGGCTACGAGCAGTACGTC.

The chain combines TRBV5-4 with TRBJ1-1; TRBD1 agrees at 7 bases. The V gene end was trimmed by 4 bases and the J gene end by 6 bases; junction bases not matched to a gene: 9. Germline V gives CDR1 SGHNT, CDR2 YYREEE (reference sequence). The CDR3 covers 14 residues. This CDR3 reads CASSPQQGRPEAFF. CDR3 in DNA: TGTGCCAGCAGCCCTCAACAGGGGAGGCCTGAAGCTTTCTTT.

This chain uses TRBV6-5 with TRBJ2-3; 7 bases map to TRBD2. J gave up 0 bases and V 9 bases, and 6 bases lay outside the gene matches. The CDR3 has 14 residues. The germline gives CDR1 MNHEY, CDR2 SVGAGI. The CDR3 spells CASPSGASTDTQYF. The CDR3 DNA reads TGTGCCAGTCCGAGCGGGGCTAGCACAGATACGCAGTATTTT.

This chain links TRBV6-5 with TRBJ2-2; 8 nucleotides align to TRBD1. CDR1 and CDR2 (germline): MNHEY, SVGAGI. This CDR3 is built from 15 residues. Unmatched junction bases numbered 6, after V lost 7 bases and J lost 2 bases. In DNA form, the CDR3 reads TGTGCCAGCACCGGACAGGGAAGCAACACCGGGGAGCTGTTTTTT. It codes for CASTGQGSNTGELFF.

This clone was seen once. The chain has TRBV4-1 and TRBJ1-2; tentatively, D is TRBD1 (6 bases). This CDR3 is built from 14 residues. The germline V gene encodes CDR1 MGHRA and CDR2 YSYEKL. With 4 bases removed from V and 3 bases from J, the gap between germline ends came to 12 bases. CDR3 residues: CASSRNRDDYGYTF. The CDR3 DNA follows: TGCGCCAGCAGCCGGAACAGGGACGACTATGGCTACACCTTC.

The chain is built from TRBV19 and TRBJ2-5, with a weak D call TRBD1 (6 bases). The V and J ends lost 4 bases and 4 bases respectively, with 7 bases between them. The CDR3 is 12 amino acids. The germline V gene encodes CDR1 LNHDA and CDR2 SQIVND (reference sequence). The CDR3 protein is CASSRGPETQYF. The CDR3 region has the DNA TGTGCCAGTAGTAGGGGGCCAGAGACCCAGTACTTC.

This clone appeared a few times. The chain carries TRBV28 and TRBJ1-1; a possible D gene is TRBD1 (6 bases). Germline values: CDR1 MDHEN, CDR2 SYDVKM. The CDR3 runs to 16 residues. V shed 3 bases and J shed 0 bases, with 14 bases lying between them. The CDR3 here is CASSFPVTGLNTEAFF. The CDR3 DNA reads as TGTGCCAGCAGTTTTCCGGTGACAGGCTTGAACACTGAAGCTTTCTTT.

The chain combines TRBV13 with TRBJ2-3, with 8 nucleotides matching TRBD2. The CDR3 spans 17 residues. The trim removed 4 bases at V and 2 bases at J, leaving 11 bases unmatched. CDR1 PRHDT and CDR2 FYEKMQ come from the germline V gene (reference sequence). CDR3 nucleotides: TGTGCCAGCAGCTGGCCCCGGGGGGGAGGATTCACAGATACGCAGTATTTT. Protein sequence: CASSWPRGGGFTDTQYF.

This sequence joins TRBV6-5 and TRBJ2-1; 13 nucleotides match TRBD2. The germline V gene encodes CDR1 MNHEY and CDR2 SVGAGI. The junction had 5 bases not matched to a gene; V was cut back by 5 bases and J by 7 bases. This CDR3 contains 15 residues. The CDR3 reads CASSPTSGGVNEQFF. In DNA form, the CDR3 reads TGTGCCAGCAGTCCCACTAGCGGGGGGGTGAATGAGCAGTTCTTC.

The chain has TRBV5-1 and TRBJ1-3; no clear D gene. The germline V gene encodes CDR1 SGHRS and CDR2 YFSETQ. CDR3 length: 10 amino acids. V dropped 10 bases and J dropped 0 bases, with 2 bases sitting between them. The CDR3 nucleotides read TGCGCCCGCTCTGGAAACACCATATATTTT. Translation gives CARSGNTIYF.

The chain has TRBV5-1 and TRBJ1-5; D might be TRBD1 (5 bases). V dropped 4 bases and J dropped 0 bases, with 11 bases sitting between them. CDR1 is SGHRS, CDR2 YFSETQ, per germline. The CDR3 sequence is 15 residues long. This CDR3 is CASSRAGLSNQPQHF. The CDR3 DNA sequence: TGCGCCAGCAGCCGGGCGGGACTTAGCAATCAGCCCCAGCATTTT. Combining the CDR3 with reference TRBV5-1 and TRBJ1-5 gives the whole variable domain KAGVTQTPRYLIKTRGQQVTLSCSPISGHRSVSWYQQTPGQGLQFLFEYFSETQRNKGNFPGRFSGRQFSNSRSEMNVSTLELGDSALYLCASSRAGLSNQPQHFGDGTRLSIL.

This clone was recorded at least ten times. The chain's CDR3 is CASSRGTGLSNQPQHF. CDR3 DNA sequence: TGCGCCAGCAGCCGTGGGACAGGCCTTAGCAATCAGCCCCAGCATTTT. V usage is TRBV4-1 and J usage is TRBJ1-5, with 8 bases aligning to TRBD1. The ends lost 4 bases at V and 0 bases at J; junction bases unmatched: 5. The CDR3 sequence is 16 residues long. Germline V gene sequence: CDR1 MGHRA, CDR2 YSYEKL.

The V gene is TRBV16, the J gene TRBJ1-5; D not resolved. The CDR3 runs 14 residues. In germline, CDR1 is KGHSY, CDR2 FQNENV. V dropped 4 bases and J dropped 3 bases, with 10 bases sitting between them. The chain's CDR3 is CASSPQVINQPQHF. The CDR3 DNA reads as TGTGCCAGCAGCCCCCAGGTCATCAATCAGCCCCAGCATTTT.

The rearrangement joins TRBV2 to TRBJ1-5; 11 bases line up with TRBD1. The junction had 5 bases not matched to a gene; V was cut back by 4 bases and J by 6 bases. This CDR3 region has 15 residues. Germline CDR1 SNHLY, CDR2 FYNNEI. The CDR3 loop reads CASSGDRGGGQPQHF. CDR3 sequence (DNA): TGTGCCAGCAGTGGGGACAGGGGGGGAGGTCAGCCCCAGCATTTT.

The CDR3 nucleotides read TGTGCCAGCAGGGACAGGGGCGCCCAAGAGACCCAGTACTTC. Protein sequence: CASRDRGAQETQYF. The chain joins TRBV6-5 to TRBJ2-5, with 9 bases that match TRBD1. Germline loops: CDR1 MNHEY, CDR2 SVGAGI. V lost 6 bases, J lost 1 base, and 3 bases stayed unmatched. CDR3 length equals 14 residues.

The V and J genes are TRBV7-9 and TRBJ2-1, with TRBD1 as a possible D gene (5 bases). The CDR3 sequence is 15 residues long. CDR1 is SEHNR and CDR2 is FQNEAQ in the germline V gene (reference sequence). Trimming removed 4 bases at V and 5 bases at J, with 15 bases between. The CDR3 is CASSSTESGHNEQFF. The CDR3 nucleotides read TGTGCCAGCAGCTCGACGGAGTCAGGGCACAATGAGCAGTTCTTC. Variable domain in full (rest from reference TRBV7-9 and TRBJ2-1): DTGVSQNPRHKITKRGQNVTFRCDPISEHNRLYWYRQTLGQGPEFLTYFQNEAQLEKSRLLSDRFSAERPKGSFSTLEIQRTEQGDSAMYLCASSSTESGHNEQFFGPGTRLTVL.

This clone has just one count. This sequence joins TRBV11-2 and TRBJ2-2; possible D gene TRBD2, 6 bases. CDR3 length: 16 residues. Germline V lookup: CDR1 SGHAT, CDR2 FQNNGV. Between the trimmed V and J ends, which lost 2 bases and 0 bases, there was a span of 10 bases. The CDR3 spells CASSLLGGSNTGELFF. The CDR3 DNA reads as TGTGCCAGCAGCTTACTCGGGGGTTCGAACACCGGGGAGCTGTTTTTT.